Shown below are 5 T cell receptor beta chains from a single sample sequenced in a study of human T cells and chemical hapten exposure. The time point is: patch test 1, 2 weeks after DPC sensitization. Treatment meaning: therapeutic diphenylcyclopropenone sensitization with weekly scalp DPC. TCRdb reprocessed the RACE reads via MiXCR and lists one record per CDR3 protein. There are around 120,000 distinct CDR3 sequences in the sample; roughly 12% occur only once, and approximately 1.5% lies in the top ten. The source material was whole blood, sampled in connection with sensitization to the hapten diphenylcyclopropenone (DPC). The receptors stem from a woman aged 45-65 years with alopecia areata. Some clones in this sample may be carry-over from other donors' samples.

This clonotype was observed at least ten times. The CDR3 sequence: CASSLDRGNQPQHF. The CDR3, as DNA: TGTGCCAGCAGCTTAGACAGGGGAAATCAGCCCCAGCATTTT. V usage is TRBV7-2 and J usage is TRBJ1-5; 7 bases map to TRBD1. The J segment lost 4 bases and the V segment lost 1 base, leaving 1 base of the junction unmatched. The CDR3 length is 14 residues. Germline CDR1 and CDR2: SGHTA and FQGNSA.

This clonotype has just a few counts. J is TRBJ1-6 and V is TRBV27, with D perhaps TRBD1 (6 bases). Germline loops: CDR1 MNHEY, CDR2 SMNVEV (reference sequence). Deletions cut 6 bases from V and 10 bases from J, with 19 bases between. This CDR3 contains 15 residues. CDR3 bases: TGTGCCAGCAGCCTCTTCGGACGACAGGCGTCACCCCTCCACTTT. Translation gives CASSLFGRQASPLHF.

The CDR3 coding sequence is TGTGCCAGCAGTTTAATCAGGACAGCCAACTCTCAGTACTTC. Protein: CASSLIRTANSQYF. The V gene is TRBV28, the J gene TRBJ2-4; D might be TRBD1 (6 bases). The germline V gene has CDR1 MDHEN and CDR2 SYDVKM. The CDR3 is 14 amino acids. The V and J ends lost 2 bases and 12 bases respectively, with 17 bases between them.

V gene TRBV28 combines with J gene TRBJ1-5; tentative D call: TRBD1 (6 bases). Germline assignment: CDR1 MDHEN and CDR2 SYDVKM. V dropped 3 bases and J dropped 6 bases, with 15 bases sitting between them. The CDR3 runs 15 residues. The CDR3 nucleotides are TGTGCCAGCAGTTTCACATGGGGGGGCGTTCAGCCCCAGCATTTT. This translates into CASSFTWGGVQPQHF.

This clonotype was counted between two and nine times. The chain joins TRBV20-1 to TRBJ1-2; D is perhaps TRBD1 (5 bases). V was trimmed by 0 bases and J by 8 bases, leaving 13 bases between them. This CDR3 has 13 residues. Germline CDR1 DFQATT, CDR2 SNEGSKA (reference sequence). The CDR3, as DNA: TGCAGTGCTAGAGAGCAGGGTAAAGAGGGCTACACCTTC. Translation: CSAREQGKEGYTF.